This paragraph reports one T cell receptor beta chain. This CDR3 has 14 residues. Germline V CDR1 and CDR2: MDHEN, SYDVKM. The V gene lost 8 bases and the J gene lost 1 base, with 11 bases spanning the gap. The PCR made use of 60 Vbeta and 13 Jbeta primers. Here immunoSEQ multiplex PCR was the method, and the copy in TCRdb shows in-frame clones only, minus some. The repertoire holds 150,000 to 200,000 clones, approximately 79% seen once, with around 0.96% in the top ten. This record belongs to a study of cytomegalovirus exposure and HLA in healthy donors. The sequencing sample was made of PBMCs. This TCR was sampled from a woman aged 45-65 years in good health and CMV-seropositive. The rearrangement uses TRBV28 and TRBJ2-2, with a possible D match to TRBD2 (5 bases). The CDR3 DNA sequence: TGTGCCAGCTTGCACGGGAAGAACACCGGGGAGCTGTTTTTT. Protein: CASLHGKNTGELFF.